This TCR beta chain was documented in a study of T cells in Graves' hyperthyroidism and ophthalmopathy (dated by TCRdb to between 2018 and 2021). With regard to the full study: Peripheral blood was sampled at the time of initial diagnosis, prior to any treatment. A discovery cohort of about a hundred patients, fewer than 50 with Graves' ophthalmopathy and 57 with stable Graves' hyperthyroidism, was used to find distinguishing TCR V-J signatures. An independent validation cohort of around 20 hyperthyroidism patients and 15 or so patients who later progressed to ophthalmopathy tested prospective prediction of ophthalmopathy. The roughly 91 discovery patients were randomly divided into training and test sets at a 7:3 ratio. The study also compared thyroid tissue and blood T-cell repertoires from a handful of Graves' hyperthyroidism patients. After blood sampling, hyperthyroidism patients were treated with methimazole at a starting dose of 30 mg daily, and ophthalmopathy patients were treated with high-dose intravenous methylprednisolone. According to the paper, TCR Vbeta CDR3 sequencing was carried out on roughly 130 peripheral blood samples, which came from approximately 41 ophthalmopathy, some 73 hyperthyroidism and roughly 17 progressor patients. Summary of the overall study and its limitations: During validation, the model predicted progression to ophthalmopathy a median of roughly 7.1 months ahead of onset, with around 70% sensitivity and about 75% specificity. Most expanded thyroid clonotypes (frequency above 0.001) were also found in blood, which suggests that blood repertoires may mirror thyroid immune responses. No statistical method was used to fix the sample size in advance, and group allocation was not hidden from the investigators. Ophthalmopathy was separated from stable hyperthyroidism by a 13 V-J signature model, with around 90% sensitivity and 81% to 82% specificity obtained in cross-validation and 80%/75% obtained in testing.

Hyperthyroidism patients were newly diagnosed, had a disease duration of under 2 months, and were aged 18 to 65 years. Exclusion was applied to patients with uncontrolled infections, other autoimmune diseases, pregnancy or lactation. Diagnoses were established on the basis of clinical symptoms, serum thyroxine and TRAb, thyroid ultrasound, and orbital computed tomography. Blood from progressor patients was collected at the time of first diagnosis with hyperthyroidism, before any ophthalmopathy symptoms had appeared. PBMCs were separated from roughly 9.6 ml of fresh peripheral blood using Ficoll-Paque density gradient centrifugation. Progressor patients were defined as those initially diagnosed with Graves' hyperthyroidism in whom ophthalmopathy developed during follow-up. Total RNA was extracted using Trizol reagent, and RNA quality was assessed on an Agilent 2100 Bioanalyzer. From its cysteine to its phenylalanine, the CDR3 spans 14 amino acids. The DNA shown is the 42-base CDR3, in frame from base 1. Looking up the germline V gene yields CDR1 MNHGY and CDR2 SVAAGI. Between the V and J ends, shortened by 3 bases and 6 bases respectively, the junction contains 12 bases.

The TCR beta CDR3 regions were amplified from RNA transcripts. The TCR CDR3 was subjected to a first round of RT-PCR using the HTBI primer set and the Qiagen OneStep RT-PCR kit. Libraries were constructed in a second round of multiplex PCR, after which size selection and purification were performed. Libraries were sequenced paired-end with 100 bp reads on an Illumina HiSeq2000. As for the original processing: SOAPnuke was used to process the raw data, removing reads that contained adapters or uncalled bases, had a mean Phred below 15, or lacked an exact match to the constant primer or identifier. COPE v1.2.5 was used to merge the high-quality paired reads, and each unique nucleotide sequence was defined as a clonotype. Clonotypes were aligned to IMGT TRBV, TRBD and TRBJ reference segments using MiTCR v1.1. Only V-J combinations with frequency above 0.0001, covering roughly 99% of repertoires, were analysed. A TCS score was defined as the ratio between F50 (clonal expansion) and ExV (chaos), using BLOSUM62-based TCRdist between CDR3 peptides within each V-J. Welch's t-statistics and random forest reduced around 510 V-J features to 13, which were used in a naive Bayes classifier (R e1071). Starting from the raw public reads, TCRdb applied fastp trimming at Q25, assembled clones with MiXCR and retained in-frame beta chains. Rows merge per CDR3 protein into single entries with the most common DNA and genes. The V and J calls and clone size are TCRdb's, not the authors'. Present in this sample are some 380,000 distinct CDR3 sequences, less than 15% of which were seen just once. Roughly 20% of the sample rests with the top ten.

Points on this clonotype: No cognate antigen has been identified for it. Base qualities are missing; no much larger clone stands one base away.

The rearrangement joined TRBV6-9 to TRBJ2-1; the D gene is perhaps TRBD2, on 5 matching bases. Specimen: blood. The sequence derives from a man under 40 with Graves' hyperthyroidism that later progressed to Graves' ophthalmopathy. The CDR3 sequence is CASSYPDGSNEQFF. Here is the DNA: TGTGCCAGCAGTTACCCCGATGGGAGCAATGAGCAGTTCTTC.